The source of this T cell receptor beta chain is a study of graft-versus-host responses after intestinal transplantation. Study-wide context: Recipients across the board were started on anti-thymocyte globulin induction, then kept on tacrolimus and steroids for about 3 years.

Sequencing was performed with immunoSEQ multiplex PCR; in TCRdb, only in-frame clones are kept and a portion is missing. Of under 20,000 clones in the sample, over 75% were seen once. Germline CDR1 is SGHDT and CDR2 is YYEEEE. The CDR3 contains 13 residues. Trimming pared 3 bases from V and 2 bases from J, leaving 9 bases between. The sequenced sample was PBMCs, obtained 14 days after transplant. The chain combines TRBV5-6 with TRBJ2-7; D not certain. The receptor was derived from a human patient who received an intestinal transplant, so some T cells may come from the graft donor. CDR3 region: CASSSSMTYEQYF. DNA for the CDR3: TGTGCCAGCAGCTCTTCGATGACCTACGAGCAGTACTTC.